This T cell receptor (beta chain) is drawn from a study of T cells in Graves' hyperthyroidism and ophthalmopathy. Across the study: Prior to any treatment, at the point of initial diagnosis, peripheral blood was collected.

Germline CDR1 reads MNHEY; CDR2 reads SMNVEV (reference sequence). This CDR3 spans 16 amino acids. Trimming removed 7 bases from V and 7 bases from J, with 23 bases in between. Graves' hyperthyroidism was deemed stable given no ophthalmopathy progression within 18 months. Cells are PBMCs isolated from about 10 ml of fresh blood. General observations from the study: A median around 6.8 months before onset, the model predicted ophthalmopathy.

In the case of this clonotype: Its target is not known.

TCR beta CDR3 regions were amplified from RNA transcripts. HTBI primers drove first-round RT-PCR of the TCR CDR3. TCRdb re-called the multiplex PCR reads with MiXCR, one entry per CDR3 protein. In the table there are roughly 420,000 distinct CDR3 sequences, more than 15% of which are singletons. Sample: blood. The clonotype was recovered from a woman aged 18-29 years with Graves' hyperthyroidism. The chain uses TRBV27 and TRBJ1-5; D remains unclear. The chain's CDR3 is CASNHGQPKDGQPQHF. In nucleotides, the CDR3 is TGTGCCAGCAATCACGGGCAGCCCAAAGATGGACAGCCCCAGCATTTT.